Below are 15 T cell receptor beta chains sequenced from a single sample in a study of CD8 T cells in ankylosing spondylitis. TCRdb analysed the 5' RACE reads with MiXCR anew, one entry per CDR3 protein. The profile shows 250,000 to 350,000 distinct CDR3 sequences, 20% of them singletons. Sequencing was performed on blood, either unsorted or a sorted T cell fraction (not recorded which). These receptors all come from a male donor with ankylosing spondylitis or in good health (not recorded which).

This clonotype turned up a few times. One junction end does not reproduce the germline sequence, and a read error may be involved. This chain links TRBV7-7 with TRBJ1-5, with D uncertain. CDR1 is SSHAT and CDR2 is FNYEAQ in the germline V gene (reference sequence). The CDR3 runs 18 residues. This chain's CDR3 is CASSSFLGRDYSNQPQHF. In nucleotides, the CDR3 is TGTGCTAGCAGCTCCTTCCTGGGCCGGGATTACAGCAATCAGCCCCAGCATTTT.

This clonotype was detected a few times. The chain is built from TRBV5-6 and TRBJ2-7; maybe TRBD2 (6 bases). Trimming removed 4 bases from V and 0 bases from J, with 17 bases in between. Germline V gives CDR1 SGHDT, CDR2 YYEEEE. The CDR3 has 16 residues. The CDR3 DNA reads TGTGCCAGCAGCGGACTGGGGCGGACTAACTCCTACGAGCAGTACGTC. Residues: CASSGLGRTNSYEQYV.

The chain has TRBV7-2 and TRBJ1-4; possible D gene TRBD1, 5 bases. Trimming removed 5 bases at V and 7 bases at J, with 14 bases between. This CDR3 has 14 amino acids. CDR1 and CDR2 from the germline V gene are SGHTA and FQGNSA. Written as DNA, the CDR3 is TGTGCCAGCAGCAGATCCGGGACGGGTGAAAAACTGTTTTTT. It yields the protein CASSRSGTGEKLFF.

The CDR3 here is CASSLMGGGYEAFF. CDR3 nucleotides: TGTGCCAGCAGCTTGATGGGGGGCGGGTATGAAGCTTTCTTT. The rearrangement joins TRBV5-5 to TRBJ1-1, with a weak D call TRBD1 (6 bases). In germline, CDR1 is SGHKS, CDR2 YYEKEE (reference sequence). The CDR3 has 14 residues. V was clipped by 1 base and J by 7 bases, with 14 bases between them.

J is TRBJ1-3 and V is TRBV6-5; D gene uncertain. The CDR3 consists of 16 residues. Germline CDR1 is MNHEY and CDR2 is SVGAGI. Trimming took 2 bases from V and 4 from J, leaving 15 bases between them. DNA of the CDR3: TGTGCCAGCAGTTACGGCGTCTCTGGGCTCGGAAACACCATATATTTT. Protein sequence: CASSYGVSGLGNTIYF.

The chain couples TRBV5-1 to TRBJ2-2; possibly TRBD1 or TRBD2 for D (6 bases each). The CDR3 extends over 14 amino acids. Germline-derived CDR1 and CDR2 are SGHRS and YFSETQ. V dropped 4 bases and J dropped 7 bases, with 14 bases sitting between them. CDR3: CASSRGDTGGELFF. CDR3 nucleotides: TGCGCCAGCAGCCGCGGGGACACTGGCGGGGAGCTGTTTTTT.

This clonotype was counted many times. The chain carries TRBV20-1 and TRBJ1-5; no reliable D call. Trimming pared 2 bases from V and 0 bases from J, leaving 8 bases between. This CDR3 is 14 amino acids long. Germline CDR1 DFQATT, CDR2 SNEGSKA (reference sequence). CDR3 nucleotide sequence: TGCAGTGCTAGAACCAGGAATAGCAATCAGCCCCAGCATTTT. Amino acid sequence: CSARTRNSNQPQHF.

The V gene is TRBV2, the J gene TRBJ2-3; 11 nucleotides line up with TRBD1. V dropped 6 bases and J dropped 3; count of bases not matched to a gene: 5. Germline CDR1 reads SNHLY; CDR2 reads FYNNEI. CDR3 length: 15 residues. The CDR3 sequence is CASRADRGRTDTQYF. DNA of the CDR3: TGTGCCAGCAGGGCGGACAGGGGGCGGACAGATACGCAGTATTTT.

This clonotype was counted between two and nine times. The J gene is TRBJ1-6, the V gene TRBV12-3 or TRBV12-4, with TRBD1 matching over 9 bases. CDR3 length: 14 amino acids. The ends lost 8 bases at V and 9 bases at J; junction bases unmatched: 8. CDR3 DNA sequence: TGTGCCAGCGCGCTGACAGGGGGTAGTTCACCCCTCCACTTT. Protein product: CASALTGGSSPLHF.

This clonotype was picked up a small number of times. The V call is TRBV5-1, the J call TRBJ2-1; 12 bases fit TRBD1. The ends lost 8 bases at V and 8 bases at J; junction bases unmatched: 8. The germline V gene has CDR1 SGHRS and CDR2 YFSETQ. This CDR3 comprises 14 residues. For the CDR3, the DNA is TGCGCCAGTCGCCGGGACAGGGGGCTATATGAGCAGTTCTTC. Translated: CASRRDRGLYEQFF.

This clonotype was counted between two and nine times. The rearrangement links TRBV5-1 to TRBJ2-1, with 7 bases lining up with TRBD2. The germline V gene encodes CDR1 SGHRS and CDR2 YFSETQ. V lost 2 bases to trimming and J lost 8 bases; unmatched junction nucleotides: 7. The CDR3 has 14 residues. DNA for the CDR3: TGCGCCAGCAGCTTCCAGACTAGCCATTATGAGCAGTTCTTC. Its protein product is CASSFQTSHYEQFF.

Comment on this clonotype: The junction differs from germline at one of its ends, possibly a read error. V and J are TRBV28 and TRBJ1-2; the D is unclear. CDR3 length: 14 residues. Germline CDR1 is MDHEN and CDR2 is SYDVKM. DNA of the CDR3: TGTGCCAGCAATCCGGGCGGCCCAGTTTATGACTACACCTTC. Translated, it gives CASNPGGPVYDYTF.

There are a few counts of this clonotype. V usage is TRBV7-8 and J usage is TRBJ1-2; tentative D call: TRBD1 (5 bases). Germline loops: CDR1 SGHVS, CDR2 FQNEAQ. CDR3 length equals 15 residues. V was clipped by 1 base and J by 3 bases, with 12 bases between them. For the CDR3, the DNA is TGTGCCAGCAGCTTAGGGGGGAACGGAGACTATGGCTACACCTTC. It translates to CASSLGGNGDYGYTF.

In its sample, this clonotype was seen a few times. CDR3 region: CASTPDGLNTGELFF. The DNA of the CDR3 is TGTGCCAGCACCCCGGACGGATTGAACACCGGGGAGCTGTTTTTT. The rearrangement joins TRBV12-3 or TRBV12-4 to TRBJ2-2; D gene uncertain. The length of the CDR3 is 15 residues. With 7 bases removed from V and 1 base from J, the gap between germline ends came to 13 bases.

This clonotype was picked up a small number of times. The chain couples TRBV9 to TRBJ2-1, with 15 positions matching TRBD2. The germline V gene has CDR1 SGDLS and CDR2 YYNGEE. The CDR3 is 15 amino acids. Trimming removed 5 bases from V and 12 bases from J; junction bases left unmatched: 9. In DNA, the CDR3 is TGTGCCAGCAGTTCCCGGACTAGCGGGGGGGCCAGGCAGTTCTTC. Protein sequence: CASSSRTSGGARQFF.